This entry describes one TCR beta chain. The assay was immunoSEQ multiplex PCR, and TCRdb's table has in-frame clones only and misses some. The sample lists 40,000 to 45,000 clones, roughly 80% seen once, with about 1% in the top ten. These data come from a study of preoperative IRX-2 immunotherapy in early breast cancer. Treatment specified: preoperative locoregional IRX-2 cytokine immunotherapy. Samples came from a phase Ib trial of preoperative locoregional IRX-2 cytokine immunotherapy. The source was tumor tissue, collected after IRX-2 immunotherapy. The clonotype originates from a human donor with breast cancer.

Here the CDR3 reads CASSYFGGRQETQYF. For the CDR3, the DNA is TGTGCCAGCAGTTATTTCGGGGGACGACAAGAGACCCAGTACTTC. The chain carries TRBV6-8 and TRBJ2-5; a possible D gene is TRBD2 (6 bases). From germline, CDR1 is MNHGY and CDR2 SAAAGT. CDR3 length: 15 residues. The germline V and J ends were trimmed by 3 bases and 2 bases, with 13 bases remaining between them.